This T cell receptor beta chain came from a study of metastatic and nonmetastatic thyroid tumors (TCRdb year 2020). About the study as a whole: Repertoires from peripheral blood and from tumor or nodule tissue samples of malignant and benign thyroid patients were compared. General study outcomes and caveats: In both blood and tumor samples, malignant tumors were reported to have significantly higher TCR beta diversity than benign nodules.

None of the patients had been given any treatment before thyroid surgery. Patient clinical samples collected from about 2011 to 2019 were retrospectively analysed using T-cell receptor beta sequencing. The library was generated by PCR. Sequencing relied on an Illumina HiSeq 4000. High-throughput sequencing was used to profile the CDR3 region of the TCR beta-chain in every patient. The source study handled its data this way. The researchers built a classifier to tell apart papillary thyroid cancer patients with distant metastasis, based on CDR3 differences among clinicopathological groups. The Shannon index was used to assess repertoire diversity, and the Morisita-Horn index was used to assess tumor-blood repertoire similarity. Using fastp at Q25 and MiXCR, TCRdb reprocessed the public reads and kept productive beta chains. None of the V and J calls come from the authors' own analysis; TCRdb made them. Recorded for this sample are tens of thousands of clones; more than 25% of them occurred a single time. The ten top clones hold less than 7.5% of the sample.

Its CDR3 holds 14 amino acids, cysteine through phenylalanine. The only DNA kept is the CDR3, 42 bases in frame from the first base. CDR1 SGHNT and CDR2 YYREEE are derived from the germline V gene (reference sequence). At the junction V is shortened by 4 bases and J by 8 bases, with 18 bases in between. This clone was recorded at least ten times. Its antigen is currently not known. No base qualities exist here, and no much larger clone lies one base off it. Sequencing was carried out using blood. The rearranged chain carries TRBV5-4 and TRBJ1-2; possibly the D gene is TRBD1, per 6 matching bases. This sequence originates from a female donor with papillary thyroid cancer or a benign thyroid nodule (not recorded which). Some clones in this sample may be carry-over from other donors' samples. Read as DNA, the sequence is TGTGCCAGCAGCCCTCAGGGGAAAGGCGGGGGCTACACCTTC. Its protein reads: CASSPQGKGGGYTF.